There are a few counts of the clone carrying this T cell receptor beta chain. Its specificity is not known. RNA extraction gave at least 5.5 micrograms of total RNA per sample. Alongside a J-beta primer mix, a sample-barcoded 5' primer served in a second PCR lasting about 7 to 11 cycles. TCRdb redid the calling of the 5' RACE reads with MiXCR, one entry per CDR3 protein. This table holds more than 500,000 distinct CDR3 sequences, around 27% found once. The record originates from a study of blood T cells in healthy people across ages. CDR1 is SGHTA and CDR2 is FQGNSA in the germline V gene. The CDR3 extends over 15 amino acids. Study observations and caveats: Estimates of total diversity, which came from one million sequenced T cells, were considered to be underestimates.

The same sample was also used in a study of T cells of mothers and their children.

The rearrangement links TRBV7-2 to TRBJ2-7; 13 nucleotides match TRBD2. The J call may be mistaken, given a closer DNA end match to TRBJ2-1. The sequencing sample was made of blood. The sequence derives from a boy younger than 10 in good health. In DNA, the CDR3 is TGTGCCAGCACGTACCGGACTAGCGGGAGCAATGAGCAGTTCTTC. Its translation: CASTYRTSGSNEQFF.